These T cell receptor beta chains were read from a single sample in a study of OX40 agonist ivuxolimab in advanced cancers. Profiling relied on immunoSEQ multiplex PCR, and the TCRdb table lists in-frame clones only, not all of them. The top ten hold roughly 6.4% of the sample, which has 65,000 to 80,000 clones, roughly 92% seen once. Specimen: CD4+ or CD8+ T cells sorted from blood, collected in a trial of the OX40 agonist ivuxolimab. The receptors stem from an adult with an advanced solid tumor such as melanoma, head and neck, liver or kidney cancer. The CDR3 runs from the conserved cysteine through the conserved F or W. The D gene is left open where the match is weak. Clone sizes are given selectively: once, few, many, or a class where the clone is expanded.

TRBJ2-5 - 14 - TRBV7-6 TGTGCCAGCAGCTTAGAAGCGGGTTCAGAGACCCAGTACTTC CASSLEAGSETQYF
TRBJ1-2 TRBD1 15 - TRBV27 TGTGCCAGCAGTTTATTTGCAGGGGGTAACTATGGCTACACCTTC CASSLFAGGNYGYTF
TRBJ1-2 TRBD1 12 medium-sized TRBV27 TGTGCCAGCGGGACAGGGTATGATGGCTACACCTTC CASGTGYDGYTF
TRBJ2-7 - 13 - TRBV5-5 TGTGCCAGCAGCTTGGCCTCCAGGGGCGAGCAGTACTTC CASSLASRGEQYF
TRBJ2-7 TRBD2 18 - TRBV10-3 TGTGCCATCAGTGAGAGGGGTAGCGGGTCAGATAAGCCGGGGGAGCAGTACTTC CAISERGSGSDKPGEQYF
TRBJ2-7 - 12 - TRBV27 TGTGCCAGCAGCCACAATGGCTACGAGCAGTACTTC CASSHNGYEQYF
TRBJ1-1 - 14 - TRBV6-1 TGTGCCAGCAGTGATTTGGGGGGAGGGACTGAAGCTTTCTTT CASSDLGGGTEAFF
TRBJ2-2 TRBD2 15 - TRBV4-1 TGCGCCAGCTCCTCTAGCGGGGGGGCCGCCGGGGAGCTGTTTTTT CASSSSGGAAGELFF
TRBJ2-7 - 17 - TRBV30 TGTGCCTGGAGTGGAAAAGTAGGAGGGGCAAGCTCCTACGAGCAGTACTTC CAWSGKVGGASSYEQYF
TRBJ2-3 - 16 - TRBV27 TGTGCCAGCAGTTTATCTGCAGAAACAAGCACAGATACGCAGTATTTT CASSLSAETSTDTQYF
TRBJ2-7 - 17 - TRBV19 TGTGCCAGTAGTATTACCTCGGGACTCTCTACAATATACGAGCAGTACTTC CASSITSGLSTIYEQYF
TRBJ2-1 - 11 - TRBV9 TGTGCCAGCAGCGGGGGAAATGAGCAGTTCTTC CASSGGNEQFF
TRBJ2-7 TRBD1 17 - TRBV28 TGTGCCAGCACCCCATTACCCTCGGACAGGGTAGAGGACGAGCAGTACTTC CASTPLPSDRVEDEQYF
TRBJ1-1 - 11 - TRBV30 TGTGCCTGGAGTCTTGGGACTGAAGCTTTCTTT CAWSLGTEAFF
TRBJ1-1 TRBD1 15 - TRBV27 TGTGCCAGCAGCTTAGCGGGACAGGGTTTGGCTGAAGCTTTCTTT CASSLAGQGLAEAFF
TRBJ2-4 - 14 - TRBV6-5 TGTGCCAGCTCCTCTCTCCCGGGGCGGGACATTCAGTACTTC CASSSLPGRDIQYF
TRBJ2-2 - 19 - TRBV15 TGTGCCACCAGCAGAGAGATGAGGGGGGGCCCTTCGAACACCGGGGAGCTGTTTTTT CATSREMRGGPSNTGELFF
TRBJ1-5 - 15 - TRBV4-1 TGCGCCAGCAGCCAAGGACCAAATTACAATCAGCCCCAGCATTTT CASSQGPNYNQPQHF
TRBJ2-2 - 14 - TRBV9 TGTGCCAGCAGCGTAGAGGGACGGCTCGGGGAGCTGTTTTTT CASSVEGRLGELFF
TRBJ1-2 - 16 - TRBV9 TGTGCCAGCAGCGTAGCTAGTCCCGGGGTTGTCGACGGCTACACCTTC CASSVASPGVVDGYTF
TRBJ2-1 TRBD2 13 - TRBV30 TGTGCCTGGGAGCGGGGGGCCCGCAATGAGCAGTTCTTC CAWERGARNEQFF
TRBJ2-7 - 15 - TRBV6-5 TGTGCCAGCAGTTTCACAGGGACCCCGGTGGGGGAGCAGTACTTC CASSFTGTPVGEQYF
TRBJ1-1 - 14 - TRBV27 TGTGCCAGCAGTTTAGGCCAGCAGAACACTGAAGCTTTCTTT CASSLGQQNTEAFF
TRBJ1-1 - 15 - TRBV9 TGTGCCAGCAGCGTACAGGCAGGGGAGGATTCTGAAGCTTTCTTT CASSVQAGEDSEAFF
TRBJ1-5 - 18 once TRBV30 TGTGCCTGGAGTGCTCCCCATATGGGCAGGGTTTCCGATCAGCCCCAGCATTTT CAWSAPHMGRVSDQPQHF
TRBJ2-7 TRBD2 15 - TRBV5-6 TGTGCCAGCAGCTTGGGCGGGGGGGTTTCCTACGAGCAGTACTTC CASSLGGGVSYEQYF
TRBJ2-1 - 17 - TRBV4-3 TGCGCCAGCAGCCAAGACCCGGGACCCAGCTCCTACAATGAGCAGTTCTTC CASSQDPGPSSYNEQFF
TRBJ1-6 - 13 few TRBV7-6 TGTGCCAGCAGGGGGCGCGGAAATTCACCCCTCCACTTT CASRGRGNSPLHF
TRBJ1-2 TRBD1 13 - TRBV5-4 TGTGCCACAACGAGGGACAGGGCCTATGGCTACACCTTC CATTRDRAYGYTF
TRBJ1-1 - 16 - TRBV19 TGTGCCTCCGACCATCCGCCGTCAAGTGCGAACACTGAAGCTTTCTTT CASDHPPSSANTEAFF
TRBJ1-1 - 12 - TRBV4-1 TGCGCCAGCAGCCAAACACCGGGTGAAGCTTTCTTT CASSQTPGEAFF
TRBJ1-4 - 14 once TRBV13 TGTGCCAGCAGCTTTTTTCCAACTAATGAAAAACTGTTTTTT CASSFFPTNEKLFF
TRBJ1-5 - 13 - TRBV7-9 TGTGCCAGCAGCTTCGAGGGGTATCAGCCCCAGCATTTT CASSFEGYQPQHF
TRBJ2-2 - 13 - TRBV5-1 TGCGCCAGCAGCTTGCCGGGAACCGGGGAGCTGTTTTTT CASSLPGTGELFF
TRBJ1-4 TRBD1 15 - TRBV5-1 TGCGCCAGCAGCTTGAGGGCCAGGGGGCATGAAAAACTGTTTTTT CASSLRARGHEKLFF
TRBJ1-2 - 13 once TRBV6-6 TGTGCCAGCAGTCCAGATCTTGGCCCGCCCGACACCTTC CASSPDLGPPDTF
TRBJ1-2 - 14 - TRBV10-3 TGTGCCATCGCCGGGGATTCTTCTAACTATGGCTACACCTTC CAIAGDSSNYGYTF
TRBJ1-6 - 15 - TRBV27 TGTGCCAGCAGTCCCCGGGACCCCCTGGGGTCACCCCTCCACTTT CASSPRDPLGSPLHF
TRBJ2-5 - 16 - TRBV7-7 TGTGCCAGCAGCTCGGTGACTAGTAAGGGGTCAGAGACCCAGTACTTC CASSSVTSKGSETQYF
TRBJ2-1 TRBD1 12 - TRBV27 TGTGCCAGCAGAAAGACAGGGAATGAGCAGTTCTTC CASRKTGNEQFF
TRBJ2-3 - 15 - TRBV10-3 TGTGCCATCAGTGACACGGGGGGCTTCACAGATACGCAGTATTTT CAISDTGGFTDTQYF
TRBJ1-6 TRBD1 16 few TRBV25-1 TGTGCCAGCAGTGAAGGGACAGGGAAAGCTAATTCACCCCTCCACTTT CASSEGTGKANSPLHF
TRBJ1-1 - 12 - TRBV18 TGTGCCAGCTCCCAAGGGAGAACTGAAGCTTTCTTT CASSQGRTEAFF
TRBJ1-6 - 17 - TRBV27 TGTGCCAGCAGTCCGAACCCTCTTGGACGGTGGAATTCACCCCTCCACTTT CASSPNPLGRWNSPLHF
TRBJ2-5 TRBD2 15 - TRBV9 TGTGCCAGCAGCAGGACTAGCGGGAGGGAGGAGACCCAGTACTTC CASSRTSGREETQYF
TRBJ2-1 - 17 - TRBV11-2 TGTGCCACCTTATCGAACCGGCCAACGACAGCGTACAATGAGCAGTTCTTC CATLSNRPTTAYNEQFF
TRBJ2-7 - 12 - TRBV29-1 TGCAGCGTTCGGCGCGACAGTCACGAGCAGTACTTC CSVRRDSHEQYF